Listed below are T cell receptor beta chains from one sample, sequenced in a study of cytomegalovirus exposure and HLA in healthy donors. TCRdb's table, derived via immunoSEQ multiplex PCR, lists solely in-frame clones and lacks some. The repertoire includes about 130,000 clones, more than 60% of them detected once, and about 2.1% sits in the top ten. Sequencing was carried out using PBMCs. These TCRs come from a woman aged 40 to 50 in good health and CMV-seropositive. Each CDR3 is given with its conserved first and last residue. The D gene is left open where the match is weak. Clone size is not always given. Where it is, it says once, few, many or a class for expanded clones.

size: NA; J: TRBJ1-4; D: NA; V: TRBV19; CDR3: CASSIGGGTNEKLFF; DNA: TGTGCCAGTAGTATCGGGGGAGGAACTAATGAAAAACTGTTTTTT
size: NA; J: TRBJ2-3; D: TRBD1; V: TRBV7-9; CDR3: CASSQGTATDTQYF; DNA: TGTGCCAGCAGCCAAGGGACAGCCACAGATACGCAGTATTTT
size: few; J: TRBJ2-2; D: NA; V: TRBV4-2; CDR3: CASSQNGVNTGELFF; DNA: TGTGCCAGCAGCCAAAACGGGGTGAACACCGGGGAGCTGTTTTTT
size: few; J: TRBJ1-6; D: TRBD1; V: TRBV9; CDR3: CASSVGQGGNSPLHF; DNA: TGTGCCAGCAGCGTAGGACAGGGCGGCAATTCACCCCTCCACTTT
size: NA; J: TRBJ2-3; D: TRBD2; V: TRBV5-1; CDR3: CASARLAGGVDTQYF; DNA: TGCGCCAGCGCGCGACTAGCGGGAGGCGTGGATACGCAGTATTTT
size: NA; J: TRBJ2-1; D: NA; V: TRBV19; CDR3: CASSIESDYNEQFF; DNA: TGTGCCAGTAGTATAGAAAGCGATTACAATGAGCAGTTCTTC
size: NA; J: TRBJ2-1; D: TRBD1; V: TRBV18; CDR3: CASSPGNFGQAGTNEQFF; DNA: TGTGCCAGCTCACCGGGAAATTTCGGACAGGCGGGCACCAATGAGCAGTTCTTC
size: NA; J: TRBJ2-2; D: TRBD2; V: TRBV12-5; CDR3: CASGPPGLAGGSGELFF; DNA: TGTGCTAGTGGTCCACCGGGACTAGCGGGAGGTAGCGGGGAGCTGTTTTTT
size: NA; J: TRBJ1-2; D: TRBD1; V: TRBV6-1; CDR3: CASSQRQGNYGYTF; DNA: TGTGCCAGCAGCCAAAGACAGGGGAACTATGGCTACACCTTC
size: few; J: TRBJ2-2; D: TRBD2; V: TRBV5-4; CDR3: CASSQSTSGSAGELFF; DNA: TGTGCCAGCAGCCAATCGACTAGCGGGAGTGCCGGGGAGCTGTTTTTT
size: few; J: TRBJ2-3; D: TRBD2; V: TRBV18; CDR3: CASSPQGLAGGDTQYF; DNA: TGTGCCAGCTCACCGCAGGGACTAGCGGGAGGAGATACGCAGTATTTT
size: few; J: TRBJ1-2; D: TRBD1; V: TRBV5-1; CDR3: CASSLRTGSQGYTF; DNA: TGCGCCAGCAGCTTGCGGACAGGGTCACAGGGCTACACCTTC
size: NA; J: TRBJ1-1; D: NA; V: TRBV28; CDR3: CASRGNRAMDTEAFF; DNA: TGTGCCAGCAGGGGGAACAGGGCAATGGACACTGAAGCTTTCTTT
size: once; J: TRBJ2-6; D: TRBD1; V: TRBV6-5; CDR3: CASRRQGSGANVLTF; DNA: TGTGCCAGCAGACGACAGGGGTCTGGGGCCAACGTCCTGACTTTC
size: NA; J: TRBJ1-5; D: NA; V: TRBV6-6; CDR3: CASRPQSNQPQHF; DNA: TGTGCCAGCAGGCCCCAGAGCAATCAGCCCCAGCATTTT
size: NA; J: TRBJ2-1; D: NA; V: TRBV25-1; CDR3: CASSESGTRIYNEQFF; DNA: TGTGCCAGCAGTGAATCAGGGACTCGAATCTACAATGAGCAGTTCTTC
size: NA; J: TRBJ2-7; D: TRBD1; V: TRBV2; CDR3: CASRRRQGAYEQYF; DNA: TGTGCCAGCAGGCGGAGACAGGGGGCCTACGAGCAGTACTTC
size: few; J: TRBJ2-1; D: TRBD2; V: TRBV13; CDR3: CASSFRAGLAGVDEQFF; DNA: TGTGCCAGCAGCTTTCGAGCGGGACTAGCGGGAGTTGATGAGCAGTTCTTC
size: NA; J: TRBJ2-7; D: NA; V: TRBV7-3; CDR3: CASSFDRYSYEQYF; DNA: TGTGCCAGCAGCTTCGACAGGTACTCCTACGAGCAGTACTTC
size: NA; J: TRBJ2-5; D: TRBD2; V: TRBV19; CDR3: CASNTREATGETQYF; DNA: TGTGCCAGTAATACCCGGGAGGCGACGGGGGAGACCCAGTACTTC
size: NA; J: TRBJ2-7; D: TRBD1; V: TRBV7-9; CDR3: CASSPRQGPTYEQYF; DNA: TGTGCCAGCAGCCCGCGACAGGGACCAACCTACGAGCAGTACTTC
size: once; J: TRBJ1-2; D: NA; V: TRBV7-9; CDR3: CASHSGDAGGYTF; DNA: TGTGCCAGCCATAGCGGGGACGCAGGTGGCTACACCTTC
size: NA; J: TRBJ1-4; D: NA; V: TRBV27; CDR3: CASSMVRPPNEKLFF; DNA: TGTGCCAGCAGTATGGTCAGGCCACCTAATGAAAAACTGTTTTTT
size: NA; J: TRBJ2-2; D: TRBD2; V: TRBV5-1; CDR3: CASTLDRASGRGDTGELFF; DNA: TGCGCCAGCACTTTAGACAGAGCTAGCGGGAGAGGGGACACCGGGGAGCTGTTTTTT
size: NA; J: TRBJ1-1; D: TRBD1; V: TRBV6-1; CDR3: CASGTGNPPEAFF; DNA: TGTGCCAGCGGGACAGGGAATCCGCCTGAAGCTTTCTTT
size: few; J: TRBJ1-1; D: NA; V: TRBV9; CDR3: CASSEGGGTMNTEAFF; DNA: TGTGCCAGCAGCGAGGGGGGGGGTACGATGAACACTGAAGCTTTCTTT
size: NA; J: TRBJ1-3; D: NA; V: TRBV6-5; CDR3: CASTYAPAGTIYF; DNA: TGTGCCAGCACCTACGCCCCCGCCGGCACCATATATTTT
size: NA; J: TRBJ2-7; D: NA; V: TRBV28; CDR3: CASSGLGDRYEQYF; DNA: TGTGCCAGCAGTGGGTTAGGGGATAGGTACGAGCAGTACTTC
size: NA; J: TRBJ1-1; D: TRBD1; V: TRBV30; CDR3: CAWSRQQGRSNTEAFF; DNA: TGTGCCTGGAGTCGACAACAGGGGAGGTCGAACACTGAAGCTTTCTTT